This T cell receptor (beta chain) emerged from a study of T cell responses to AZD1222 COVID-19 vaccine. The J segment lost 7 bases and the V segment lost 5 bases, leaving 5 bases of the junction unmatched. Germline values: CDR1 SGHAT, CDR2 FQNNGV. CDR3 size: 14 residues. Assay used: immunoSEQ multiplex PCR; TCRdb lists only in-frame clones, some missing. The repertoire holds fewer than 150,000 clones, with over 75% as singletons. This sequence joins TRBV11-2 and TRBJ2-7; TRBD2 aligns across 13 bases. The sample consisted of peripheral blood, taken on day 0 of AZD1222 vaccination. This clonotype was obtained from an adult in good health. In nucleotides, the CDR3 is TGTGCCAGCAGCCCGGGGACTAGCGGGGTGGAGCAGTACTTC. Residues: CASSPGTSGVEQYF.